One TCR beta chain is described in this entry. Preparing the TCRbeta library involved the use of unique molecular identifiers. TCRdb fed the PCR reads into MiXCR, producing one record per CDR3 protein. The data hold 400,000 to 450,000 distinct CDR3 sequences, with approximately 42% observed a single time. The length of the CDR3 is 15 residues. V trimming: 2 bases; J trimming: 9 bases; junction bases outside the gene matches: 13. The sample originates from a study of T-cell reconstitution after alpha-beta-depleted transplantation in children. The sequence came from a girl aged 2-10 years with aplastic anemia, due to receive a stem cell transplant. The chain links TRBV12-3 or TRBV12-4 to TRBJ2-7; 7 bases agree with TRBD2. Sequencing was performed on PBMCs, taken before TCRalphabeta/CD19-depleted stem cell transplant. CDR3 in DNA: TGTGCCAGCAGTTTACGGGGGGAGGACCGGTCCGGGCAGTACTTC. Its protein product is CASSLRGEDRSGQYF.